The 27 T cell receptor beta chains in this list originate from one sample, sequenced in a study of cytomegalovirus exposure and HLA in healthy donors. Vbeta (60) and Jbeta (13) primers were used in the PCR. TCRdb's copy holds only in-frame clones and misses some; the assay was immunoSEQ multiplex PCR. This table holds 150,000 or so clones, 70% to 80% found once. The sequenced sample was PBMCs. Every receptor here comes from a young man in good health and CMV-seronegative.

J is TRBJ1-2 and V is TRBV28; possible D gene TRBD1, 5 bases. Germline V gene sequence: CDR1 MDHEN, CDR2 SYDVKM. Trimming shortened V by 6 bases and J by 2 bases, and 19 bases separated the two germline ends. CDR3 length equals 16 residues. This chain's CDR3 is CASSPPGFRGNYGYTF. CDR3 sequence (DNA): TGTGCCAGCAGCCCACCGGGCTTTCGGGGGAACTATGGCTACACCTTC.

The chain combines TRBV5-4 with TRBJ1-2; 10 nucleotides line up with TRBD1. Germline CDR1 is SGHNT and CDR2 is YYREEE (reference sequence). V lost 3 bases, J lost 3 bases, and 5 bases stayed unmatched. The CDR3 spans 15 residues. The CDR3 reads CASSSGQGVDYGYTF. The CDR3 DNA sequence: TGTGCCAGCAGCTCCGGACAGGGGGTGGACTATGGCTACACCTTC.

CDR3 region: CASRLDRGLLHF. The CDR3 DNA reads TGTGCCAGCAGGCTGGACAGGGGCCTTTTACATTTT. The chain combines TRBV6-6 with TRBJ1-5; 9 positions agree with TRBD1. The CDR3 has 12 amino acids. The trim removed 6 bases at V and 16 bases at J, leaving 10 bases unmatched. Germline V CDR1 and CDR2: MNHNY, SVGAGI (reference sequence).

Details on this clone: Other DNA sequences in the sample encode the same CDR3. The V gene is TRBV18, the J gene TRBJ2-7; no reliable D call. CDR3 length: 13 residues. Germline loops: CDR1 KGHSH, CDR2 LQKENI. V dropped 3 bases and J dropped 0 bases, with 6 bases sitting between them. CDR3 DNA: TGTGCCAGCTCACCCCGGAGCTCCTACGAGCAGTACTTC. Its protein product is CASSPRSSYEQYF.

The J gene is TRBJ2-1, the V gene TRBV15; D not resolved. Per germline, CDR1 LNHNV and CDR2 YYDKDF (reference sequence). With 0 bases removed from V and 5 bases from J, the gap between germline ends came to 8 bases. The CDR3 runs to 14 residues. The CDR3 sequence: CATSRELPDNEQFF. Written as DNA, the CDR3 is TGTGCCACCAGCAGAGAGCTACCCGACAATGAGCAGTTCTTC.

J is TRBJ2-1 and V is TRBV9, with D unclear. There are 14 residues in the CDR3. V shed 4 bases and J shed 6 bases, with 14 bases lying between them. From germline, CDR1 is SGDLS and CDR2 YYNGEE. The CDR3 spells CASSPRAPFNEQFF. The CDR3 DNA is TGTGCCAGCAGCCCAAGAGCCCCCTTCAATGAGCAGTTCTTC. Based on the CDR3 plus reference TRBV9 and TRBJ2-1, the full variable domain is DSGVTQTPKHLITATGQRVTLRCSPRSGDLSVYWYQQSLDQGLQFLIQYYNGEERAKGNILERFSAQQFPDLHSELNLSSLELGDSALYFCASSPRAPFNEQFFGPGTRLTVL.

The CDR3: CASSLGPSEQYF. In DNA, the CDR3 is TGTGCCAGCAGCTTAGGTCCATCAGAGCAGTACTTC. The chain has TRBV11-2 and TRBJ2-7, with no clear D. Germline-derived CDR1 and CDR2 are SGHAT and FQNNGV. The CDR3 spans 12 residues. V was clipped by 1 base and J by 7 bases, with 8 bases between them.

The chain carries TRBV4-2 and TRBJ2-1, with 9 bases that match TRBD2. The CDR3 covers 14 residues. Germline-derived CDR1 and CDR2 are LGHNA and YNFKEQ. The J segment lost 9 bases and the V segment lost 1 base, leaving 4 bases of the junction unmatched. CDR3 in amino acids: CASSQVMTSGEQFF. DNA of the CDR3: TGTGCCAGCAGCCAAGTTATGACTAGCGGTGAGCAGTTCTTC.

This clone occurred a few times. The rearrangement uses TRBV6-7 and TRBJ2-7; 7 bases line up with TRBD1. TRBV6-7 is an ORF; its function is uncertain. The CDR3 totals 15 residues. The J segment lost 0 bases and the V segment lost 7 bases, leaving 9 bases of the junction unmatched. This CDR3 reads CASTASDRTSYEQYF. Here the CDR3 DNA reads TGTGCCAGCACAGCCTCGGACAGGACCTCCTACGAGCAGTACTTC.

The CDR3 region is CASSGLQGSGDEQFF. CDR3 DNA sequence: TGTGCCAGTAGTGGCCTACAGGGATCTGGTGATGAGCAGTTCTTC. V gene TRBV19 combines with J gene TRBJ2-1, with a weak D call TRBD1 (6 bases). Deletions cut 5 bases from V and 8 bases from J, with 19 bases between. Per the germline V gene, CDR1 is LNHDA and CDR2 is SQIVND (reference sequence). CDR3 length equals 15 residues.

CDR3 sequence reads: CASSIVAGSTDTQYF. The CDR3 DNA is TGTGCCAGTAGTATAGTCGCGGGGAGCACAGATACGCAGTATTTT. This chain connects TRBV19 to TRBJ2-3, with D tentatively TRBD2 (6 bases). Per the germline V gene, CDR1 is LNHDA and CDR2 is SQIVND (reference sequence). The CDR3 contains 15 residues. V lost 1 base, J lost 0 bases, and 8 bases lay in between.

The gene calls are TRBV2 and TRBJ1-5, with D uncertain. Germline V gene sequence: CDR1 SNHLY, CDR2 FYNNEI. CDR3 length: 12 residues. V was clipped by 4 bases and J by 7 bases, with 8 bases between them. CDR3 nucleotide sequence: TGTGCCAGCAGTGTAGACAAACAGCCCCAGCATTTT. Translation gives CASSVDKQPQHF.

This chain links TRBV5-4 with TRBJ2-3; weak D call: TRBD1 (5 bases). CDR1 and CDR2 (germline): SGHNT, YYREEE (reference sequence). The ends were cut back, 0 bases at V and 0 bases at J, with 5 bases in the middle. The CDR3 has 14 residues. The CDR3 spells CASSLDRSTDTQYF. In DNA form, the CDR3 reads TGTGCCAGCAGCTTGGACAGGAGCACAGATACGCAGTATTTT.

This chain joins TRBV10-3 and TRBJ2-5; 8 bases map to TRBD2. The CDR3 spans 13 residues. Looked up from germline, CDR1 is ENHRY and CDR2 is SYGVKD. The V and J ends lost 11 bases and 1 base, in that order; junction bases with no gene match: 6. This CDR3 reads CALGLAGQETQYF. The CDR3 DNA reads TGTGCCTTGGGGCTAGCGGGCCAAGAGACCCAGTACTTC.

The rearrangement uses TRBV27 and TRBJ2-1, with 11 bases matching TRBD2. The CDR3 consists of 15 residues. J lost 4 bases, V lost 2 bases, and 1 base had no gene match. The germline V gene encodes CDR1 MNHEY and CDR2 SMNVEV (reference sequence). The chain's CDR3 is CASSLVAGGYNEQFF. The CDR3 coding sequence is TGTGCCAGCAGTTTAGTAGCGGGGGGGTACAATGAGCAGTTCTTC.

J is TRBJ2-7 and V is TRBV5-1, with 8 bases identical to TRBD2. V shed 3 bases and J 3 bases; nucleotides not matched to a gene: 8. CDR3 length: 15 amino acids. The germline gives CDR1 SGHRS, CDR2 YFSETQ. The CDR3: CASSSSGTRLYEQYF. The DNA for the CDR3 is TGCGCCAGCAGCTCCTCCGGGACTAGACTCTACGAGCAGTACTTC.

This clone has only one observation. CDR3 protein: CASSQRTGDGLKTQYF. The CDR3, as DNA: TGTGCCAGCAGCCAAAGGACAGGTGATGGCCTGAAGACCCAGTACTTC. This chain joins TRBV5-4 and TRBJ2-5, with TRBD1 matching 7 bases. Losses at the gene ends were 4 bases for V and 6 bases for J; bases not matched to a gene: 15. The CDR3 covers 16 residues. CDR1 and CDR2 from the germline V gene are SGHNT and YYREEE (reference sequence).

About this clone itself: The junction differs from germline at one of its ends, possibly a read error. This chain connects TRBV10-3 to TRBJ1-6, with TRBD1 identical over 9 bases. The CDR3 consists of 16 residues. Germline CDR1 is ENHRY and CDR2 is SYGVKD. The DNA of the CDR3 is TGTGCCATCAGTGAGTCGGCGGGACAGGGCAAGTCACCCCTCAACTTT. Amino acid sequence: CAISESAGQGKSPLNF.

This clone has just a few counts. V gene TRBV19 combines with J gene TRBJ1-5, with 7 positions matching TRBD1. Germline trimming cut 9 bases from V and 7 bases from J; bases unmatched to any gene: 9. Per the germline V gene, CDR1 is LNHDA and CDR2 is SQIVND (reference sequence). The CDR3 is made up of 13 amino acids. CDR3: CASRDRAGQPQHF. The CDR3 DNA reads as TGTGCCAGCCGCGACAGGGCTGGGCAGCCCCAGCATTTT.

This clone came up once. J is TRBJ2-3 and V is TRBV5-6; D gene unclear. This CDR3 is 14 amino acids long. The V gene's germline CDR1 is SGHDT and CDR2 YYEEEE. V dropped 0 bases and J dropped 1 base, with 6 bases sitting between them. In nucleotides, the CDR3 is TGTGCCAGCAGCTTGGGCACACGCACAGATACGCAGTATTTT. This sequence encodes CASSLGTRTDTQYF.

This chain joins TRBV29-1 and TRBJ2-7, with D tentatively TRBD1 (5 bases). The CDR3 has 12 amino acids. In germline, CDR1 is SQVTM, CDR2 ANQGSEA. Trimming stripped 4 bases from V and 4 bases from J, with 11 bases between. The CDR3: CSVGAQGYEQYF. The CDR3 coding sequence is TGCAGCGTTGGCGCCCAGGGTTACGAGCAGTACTTC.

The rearrangement links TRBV19 to TRBJ1-5; the D is unclear. V lost 1 base, J lost 1 base, and 8 bases lay in between. Germline V CDR1 and CDR2: LNHDA, SQIVND (reference sequence). The CDR3 consists of 15 residues. In DNA form, the CDR3 reads TGTGCCAGTAGTATAGGGACTGGAAGCAATCAGCCCCAGCATTTT. This translates into CASSIGTGSNQPQHF.

This chain uses TRBV7-8 with TRBJ1-1, with no clear D. In germline, CDR1 is SGHVS, CDR2 FQNEAQ. V lost 0 bases, J lost 1 base, and 6 bases lay in between. The CDR3 length is 14 residues. The CDR3 here is CASSLAEGNTEAFF. DNA for the CDR3: TGTGCCAGCAGCTTAGCGGAGGGGAACACTGAAGCTTTCTTT. The whole variable domain, filled in from reference TRBV7-8 and TRBJ1-1, reads GAGVSQSPRYKVAKRGQDVALRCDPISGHVSLFWYQQALGQGPEFLTYFQNEAQLDKSGLPSDRFFAERPEGSVSTLKIQRTQQEDSAVYLCASSLAEGNTEAFFGQGTRLTVV.

The chain has TRBV28 and TRBJ2-5; 9 nucleotides line up with TRBD1. The CDR3 is 15 amino acids. V shed 7 bases and J 4 bases; nucleotides not matched to a gene: 10. Germline CDR1 and CDR2: MDHEN and SYDVKM. Here the CDR3 reads CASTQDRGLGETQYF. The CDR3 DNA sequence: TGTGCCAGCACACAGGACAGGGGATTAGGAGAGACCCAGTACTTC.

With regard to this clone: Compared with germline, one end of the junction differs, possibly owing to a read error. The chain's CDR3 is CASSQDIYSGAAF. The CDR3 DNA sequence: TGCGCCAGCAGCCAAGATATATACTCTGGTGCGGCCTTC. The rearrangement links TRBV4-3 to TRBJ1-2; D not certain. This CDR3 contains 13 residues. CDR1 and CDR2 (germline): LGHNA, YSLEER.

The chain couples TRBV2 to TRBJ2-7; no reliable D call. Germline V gene sequence: CDR1 SNHLY, CDR2 FYNNEI. This CDR3 is built from 11 residues. The V end lost 2 bases, the J end lost 5 bases, and 4 bases lay between the germline ends. The CDR3 DNA reads TGTGCCAGCAGTGAATTCAACGAGCAGTACTTC. Translated: CASSEFNEQYF.

CDR3 nucleotides: TGTGCCAGCTCTGACAGGGGTTTTGGCTACACCTTC. Its translation: CASSDRGFGYTF. The gene calls are TRBV7-2 and TRBJ1-2; 8 bases agree with TRBD1. V gave up 8 bases and J gave up 7 bases; unmatched junction bases: 6. From germline, CDR1 is SGHTA and CDR2 FQGNSA. CDR3 length: 12 residues.